Listed here are 14 T cell receptor beta chains from one sample, sequenced in a study of regulatory T cells in long-lasting Graves disease. This sample's time point: newly diagnosed GD, antithyroid drugs for less than 3 months. From PBMCs, RNA was extracted and then used to make the TCR library. Libraries of TCR beta came from iRepertoire HTBI primers plus Arm-PCR of CDR3 regions. TCRdb analysed the multiplex PCR reads with MiXCR anew, one entry per CDR3 protein. The profile shows a few hundred thousand distinct CDR3 sequences, about an eighth of them singletons. These data also featured in a second study, about T cells in Graves' hyperthyroidism and ophthalmopathy.

The material sequenced was peripheral blood mononuclear cells (PBMCs), taken at new diagnosis, from a patient treated with antithyroid drugs. The receptors shown here come from a young woman with Graves disease.

There are many counts of this clonotype. This rearrangement joins TRBV6-2 or TRBV6-3 to TRBJ2-1, with D maybe TRBD2 (6 bases). Trimming shortened V by 7 bases and J by 2 bases, and 21 bases separated the two germline ends. The length of the CDR3 is 17 residues. CDR1 MNHEY and CDR2 SVGEGT come from the germline V gene. This chain's CDR3 is CASTLTPRTTPYNEQFF. CDR3 nucleotides: TGTGCCAGCACCCTAACCCCCAGGACTACCCCCTACAATGAGCAGTTCTTC.

The table lists this clonotype with many counts. J is TRBJ1-5 and V is TRBV7-2; D is uncertain. The germline V gene has CDR1 SGHTA and CDR2 FQGNSA. There are 14 residues in the CDR3. Trimming removed 5 bases from V and 5 bases from J, with 13 bases in between. The CDR3 is CASSPFGPYQPQHF. The DNA of the CDR3 is TGTGCCAGCAGCCCCTTCGGACCTTATCAGCCCCAGCATTTT.

This clonotype was observed a handful of times. The chain combines TRBV10-3 with TRBJ2-1, with 7 bases that match TRBD2. Trimming took 3 bases from V and 6 from J; bases not matched to a gene: 5. The length of the CDR3 is 14 residues. Germline CDR1 and CDR2: ENHRY and SYGVKD. This CDR3 is CAISEWEGLNEQFF. In DNA, the CDR3 is TGTGCCATCAGTGAATGGGAGGGCCTCAATGAGCAGTTCTTC.

This clonotype was detected only a few times. The CDR3, as DNA: TGTGCCAGCAGTGAAAGAAACTCTGGGGCCAACGTCCTGACTTTC. Its protein product is CASSERNSGANVLTF. The chain employs TRBV25-1 and TRBJ2-6; D unresolved. Trimming took 2 bases from V and 0 from J, leaving 5 bases between them. The CDR3 consists of 15 residues. Germline V lookup: CDR1 MGHDK, CDR2 SYGVNS.

The gene calls are TRBV6-1 and TRBJ2-1; either TRBD1 or TRBD2 may supply D (6 bases each). Germline loops: CDR1 MNHNS, CDR2 SASEGT. The CDR3 has 14 residues. Trimming took off 5 bases at V and 7 bases at J, with 15 bases between the two ends. CDR3 coding DNA: TGTGCCAGCAGTCCCCTAGGGGGGCTTAATGAGCAGTTCTTC. Its protein product is CASSPLGGLNEQFF.

There are many counts of this clonotype. The chain combines TRBV12-3 or TRBV12-4 with TRBJ1-5; 11 nucleotides match TRBD1. After removal of 6 bases from V and 4 bases from J, the junction contained 11 bases not matched to a gene. This CDR3 has 17 residues. The CDR3 protein is CASSRSGTGGFNQPQHF. The CDR3 bases are TGTGCCAGCAGCCGGAGTGGGACAGGGGGTTTTAATCAGCCCCAGCATTTT.

The chain carries TRBV11-2 and TRBJ2-1; the match to TRBD2 covers 7 bases. CDR1 SGHAT and CDR2 FQNNGV come from the germline V gene. CDR3 length: 16 amino acids. V was pared by 3 bases and J by 3 bases, with 8 bases of the junction left unmatched. The CDR3 sequence: CASSLVGLADYNEQFF. Here the CDR3 DNA reads TGTGCCAGCAGCTTGGTCGGGCTAGCGGACTACAATGAGCAGTTCTTC.

In its sample, this clonotype was seen many times. The rearrangement joins TRBV7-2 to TRBJ2-5; 11 bases agree with TRBD2. This CDR3 region has 15 residues. Germline V gene data show CDR1 as SGHTA and CDR2 as FQGNSA. V trimming: 1 base; J trimming: 4 bases; junction bases outside the gene matches: 2. In DNA, the CDR3 is TGTGCCAGCAGCTTAGGACTAGCGGGAATAGAGACCCAGTACTTC. Translation: CASSLGLAGIETQYF.

The chain is built from TRBV6-9 and TRBJ2-1, with D possibly being TRBD2 (5 bases). The CDR3 covers 15 residues. Germline V gene data show CDR1 as MNHGY and CDR2 as SVAAGI. Trimming took off 3 bases at V and 6 bases at J, with 15 bases between the two ends. The chain's CDR3 is CASSYGSTGGNEQFF. The CDR3 DNA reads as TGTGCCAGCAGTTACGGCAGCACCGGAGGCAATGAGCAGTTCTTC.

The chain uses TRBV7-2 and TRBJ2-3; 16 nucleotides align to TRBD2. The CDR3 is made up of 16 amino acids. Germline CDR1 and CDR2: SGHTA and FQGNSA. The trim removed 5 bases at V and 5 bases at J, leaving 4 bases unmatched. The DNA of the CDR3 is TGTGCCAGCAGCCAGGGACTAGCGGGGGGGCAAGATACGCAGTATTTT. Residues: CASSQGLAGGQDTQYF.

This clonotype was seen a handful of times. This chain connects TRBV6-1 to TRBJ2-3; 7 bases map to TRBD1. CDR3 size: 13 residues. Germline lookup yields CDR1 MNHNS and CDR2 SASEGT. V shed 6 bases and J 4 bases; nucleotides not matched to a gene: 4. CDR3 region: CASRQGRADTQYF. The CDR3 nucleotides read TGTGCCAGCAGACAGGGGCGGGCAGATACGCAGTATTTT.

This rearrangement joins TRBV3-1 to TRBJ2-7, with D unclear. The germline V gene encodes CDR1 LGHDT and CDR2 YNNKEL (reference sequence). V lost 3 bases and J lost 3, with 6 bases in between. The CDR3 is 12 residues long. CDR3 amino acids: CASSQAYYEQYF. The DNA for the CDR3 is TGTGCCAGCAGCCAGGCCTACTACGAGCAGTACTTC.

This clonotype was observed at least ten times. The chain carries TRBV2 and TRBJ1-4; perhaps TRBD1 as D (5 bases). V shed 8 bases and J shed 4 bases, with 14 bases lying between them. The CDR3 is 14 residues long. The germline V gene has CDR1 SNHLY and CDR2 FYNNEI. The CDR3 DNA sequence: TGTGCCAGCGTCTTACAGGAGAATAATGAAAAACTGTTTTTT. It translates to CASVLQENNEKLFF.

Regarding this clonotype: A read error may be the cause here, since a much bigger clone is one base away. The chain couples TRBV7-9 to TRBJ1-6; 9 bases are a match to TRBD1. The CDR3 is made up of 16 amino acids. Germline CDR1 is SEHNR and CDR2 is FQNEAQ (reference sequence). The CDR3, as DNA: TGTGCCAGCAGCCAAGTTACCGGGACAGGGTATTCACCCCCCCACTTT. This sequence encodes CASSQVTGTGYSPPHF.